The next 31 T cell receptor beta chains were all read from a single sample in a study of preoperative IRX-2 immunotherapy in early breast cancer. Data came from immunoSEQ multiplex PCR; TCRdb stores just in-frame clones and leaves some out. The top ten hold 4.5% to 7% of the sample, which has over 9,500 clones, over 75% seen once. The sample's treatment: preoperative locoregional IRX-2 cytokine immunotherapy. The sequenced sample was lymph node tissue, obtained before IRX-2 immunotherapy. The receptors were sampled from a human donor with breast cancer.

The gene calls are TRBV6-8 and TRBJ1-1; no firm D call. CDR1 and CDR2 from the germline V gene are MNHGY and SAAAGT. Deletions cut 7 bases from V and 1 base from J, with 10 bases between. The CDR3 spans 13 residues. CDR3 residues: CASTWGENTEAFF. CDR3 DNA: TGTGCCAGCACTTGGGGAGAGAACACTGAAGCTTTCTTT.

The chain employs TRBV19 and TRBJ2-2; the match to TRBD2 covers 8 bases. The CDR3 is 16 residues long. Trimming removed 4 bases from V and 5 bases from J; junction bases left unmatched: 9. The germline gives CDR1 LNHDA, CDR2 SQIVND (reference sequence). This CDR3 is CASSRKAGAGTGELFF. The CDR3, as DNA: TGTGCCAGTAGTAGGAAAGCGGGAGCGGGAACCGGGGAGCTGTTTTTT.

V is TRBV6-7 and J is TRBJ2-1; 8 bases are shared with TRBD2. TRBV6-7 is assigned to the ORF class and has an uncertain function. Trimming removed 7 bases from V and 8 bases from J; junction bases left unmatched: 1. The CDR3 is 11 amino acids. The CDR3 protein is CASKREHEQFF. Written as DNA, the CDR3 is TGTGCCAGCAAGCGGGAGCATGAGCAGTTCTTC.

This clone was seen only a few times. A base went unread or is ambiguous, so its residue is labelled X. The chain uses TRBV6-8 and TRBJ1-2; 7 positions match TRBD1. The germline CDR1 and CDR2 sequences are MNHGY and SAAAGT. The CDR3 is 17 residues long. With 0 bases clipped from V and 2 bases from J, the junction kept 9 bases outside the gene matches. In DNA form, the CDR3 reads TGTGCCAGCAGTTACTCAGTCCTTCAGGGGGARAACTATGGCTACACCTTC. Translating it yields CASSYSVLQGXNYGYTF. The whole CDR3 sequence is CASSYSVLQGENYGYTF.

This sequence joins TRBV22-1 and TRBJ2-2; the table's D gene call, TRBD1, was not cross checked with the DNA. TRBV22-1 is reported as a pseudogene. The CDR3 sequence is 14 residues long. The CDR3 DNA sequence: TGTGCCAGCCGATGGACAGGGGATCGGGGGGAGCTGTTTTTT. As protein: CASRWTGDRGELFF.

This clone was observed once. The chain recombines TRBV12-5 with TRBJ2-5; TRBD1 matches at 9 bases. CDR1 and CDR2 from the germline V gene are LGHNT and FRNRAP. The CDR3 runs 16 residues. Here the CDR3 reads CASTTTGGKDGETQYF. CDR3 nucleotide sequence: TGTGCCAGCACCACGACAGGGGGTAAGGACGGAGAGACCCAGTACTTC.

The J gene is TRBJ2-3, the V gene TRBV11-3, with a weak D call TRBD1 (6 bases). Germline values: CDR1 SGHNT, CDR2 YENEEA. This CDR3 region has 15 residues. Trimming left V 1 base short and J 3 bases short, with 11 bases between. CDR3 protein: CASSLGPGATDTQYF. DNA of the CDR3: TGTGCCAGCAGCTTAGGGCCAGGGGCGACAGATACGCAGTATTTT.

The rearrangement uses TRBV7-1 and TRBJ1-4; TRBD1 matches 7 bases. TRBV7-1 is reported as an ORF; its role is uncertain. Trimming at V came to 5 bases and at J to 8 bases, leaving 5 bases not matched to a gene. The CDR3 loop spans 13 amino acids. The DNA for the CDR3 is TGTGCCAGCAGCGTGGGACAGTGGGAAAAACTGTTTTTT. The encoded protein is CASSVGQWEKLFF.

A few counts support this clone. The chain uses TRBV11-3 and TRBJ1-1; D not certain. Germline CDR1 SGHNT, CDR2 YENEEA. Trimming removed 3 bases at V and 1 base at J, with 12 bases between. This CDR3 region has 15 residues. The CDR3 loop reads CASSLGGGGNTEAFF. In DNA form, the CDR3 reads TGTGCCAGCAGCTTGGGAGGAGGAGGGAACACTGAAGCTTTCTTT.

This clone was picked up one time. The V call is TRBV7-7, the J call TRBJ2-3; 11 positions match TRBD2. Germline CDR1 reads SSHAT; CDR2 reads FNYEAQ (reference sequence). J lost 1 base, V lost 2 bases, and 2 bases had no gene match. The CDR3 is 16 amino acids. In DNA, the CDR3 is TGTGCCAGCAGCTTATCACTAGCGGGGGGCACAGATACGCAGTATTTT. Translation gives CASSLSLAGGTDTQYF.

This chain joins TRBV11-1 and TRBJ2-2; 12 positions agree with TRBD2. There are 16 residues in the CDR3. Germline CDR1 and CDR2: SGHAT and FQDESV (reference sequence). Trimming cost V 2 bases and J 7 bases; bases outside gene matches: 5. This CDR3 reads CASSLMASGRGGELFF. In DNA form, the CDR3 reads TGTGCCAGCAGCTTAATGGCTAGCGGGAGGGGCGGGGAGCTGTTTTTT.

V is TRBV22-1 and J is TRBJ2-7; the DNA was not compared with TRBD2, the D call given in the table. TRBV22-1 is deemed a pseudogene. This CDR3 has 14 amino acids. This CDR3 reads CASRSGTSSYEQYF. Written as DNA, the CDR3 is TGTGCCAGCAGGAGCGGGACTAGCTCCTACGAGCAGTACTTC.

V is TRBV18 and J is TRBJ2-1; 10 positions agree with TRBD2. The CDR3 contains 16 residues. The junction had 9 bases not matched to a gene; V was cut back by 4 bases and J by 6 bases. The germline CDR1 and CDR2 sequences are KGHSH and LQKENI. The CDR3 region is CASSRNLAGVSNEQFF. CDR3 sequence (DNA): TGTGCCAGCTCACGGAATCTAGCGGGAGTCTCCAATGAGCAGTTCTTC.

The J gene is TRBJ2-3, the V gene TRBV11-3; 14 bases fit TRBD2. The CDR3 spans 19 residues. Germline CDR1 is SGHNT and CDR2 is YENEEA. V lost 3 bases to trimming and J lost 0 bases; unmatched junction nucleotides: 8. As DNA, the CDR3 is TGTGCCAGCAGCTTGGGGACTAGCGGGGGAAGATCTAGCACAGATACGCAGTATTTT. Its protein is CASSLGTSGGRSSTDTQYF.

This chain connects TRBV29-1 to TRBJ2-2; possibly TRBD1 for D (5 bases). The CDR3 is 14 residues long. CDR1 SQVTM and CDR2 ANQGSEA come from the germline V gene. Trimming removed 3 bases at V and 5 bases at J, with 13 bases between. The CDR3 DNA reads as TGCAGCGTTGATGAGTCAGGGAATACCGGGGAGCTGTTTTTT. It is translated as CSVDESGNTGELFF.

V is TRBV6-8 and J is TRBJ2-4; 7 positions agree with TRBD2. CDR3 length: 14 amino acids. V was pared by 2 bases and J by 5 bases, with 3 bases of the junction left unmatched. Germline CDR1 reads MNHGY; CDR2 reads SAAAGT. As DNA, the CDR3 is TGTGCCAGCAGTTACGGACTAGGGGAAAACATTCAGTACTTC. This codes for CASSYGLGENIQYF.

This clone was found once. The V gene is TRBV7-1, the J gene TRBJ2-7, with 7 bases fitting TRBD1. TRBV7-1 falls under the ORF class, with uncertain function. Losses at the gene ends were 4 bases for V and 5 bases for J; bases not matched to a gene: 11. CDR3 length equals 15 residues. The CDR3 DNA is TGTGCCAGCAGCTTAAATCAACAGGGGTTCGACGAGCAGTACTTC. Protein product: CASSLNQQGFDEQYF.

V gene TRBV30 combines with J gene TRBJ1-3; D is possibly TRBD1 (6 bases). The CDR3 extends over 11 amino acids. Trimming removed 5 bases at V and 16 bases at J, with 18 bases between. Germline V gene sequence: CDR1 GTSNPN, CDR2 SVGIG (reference sequence). The CDR3 nucleotides are TGTGCCTGGGACCTCCGGGACACATACTATTTT. It codes for CAWDLRDTYYF.

This clone was recorded only once. The CDR3 protein is CASSLADGQSDTQYF. DNA of the CDR3: TGCGCCAGCAGCTTGGCCGACGGACAGTCAGATACGCAGTATTTT. The chain employs TRBV5-1 and TRBJ2-3; a weak D match, TRBD1 (6 bases). Germline loops: CDR1 SGHRS, CDR2 YFSETQ. The V gene lost 0 bases and the J gene lost 4 bases, with 12 bases spanning the gap. The CDR3 runs 15 residues.

The chain carries TRBV6-8 and TRBJ1-5, with D tentatively TRBD1 (6 bases). The length of the CDR3 is 15 residues. Trimming removed 5 bases at V and 4 bases at J, with 15 bases between. CDR1 and CDR2 (germline): MNHGY, SAAAGT. The CDR3 reads CASSDDQGTNQPQHF. The CDR3 DNA sequence: TGTGCCAGCAGTGACGATCAGGGGACTAATCAGCCCCAGCATTTT.

The V and J genes are TRBV6-7 and TRBJ2-7; 15 nucleotides align to TRBD2. TRBV6-7 is designated an ORF whose function remains uncertain. With V trimmed by 5 bases and J by 4 bases, 18 bases remained unmatched. This CDR3 contains 20 residues. The CDR3 here is CASSPGLAGGPSSLPYEQYF. In DNA, the CDR3 is TGTGCCAGCAGTCCCGGACTAGCGGGAGGGCCCTCCTCGTTACCGTACGAGCAGTACTTC.

This clone appeared a single time. The V and J genes are TRBV4-2 and TRBJ2-7; no clear D gene. This CDR3 has 15 amino acids. Trimming stripped 5 bases from V and 2 bases from J, with 16 bases between. Looked up from germline, CDR1 is LGHNA and CDR2 is YNFKEQ. The CDR3 sequence: CASSLLATPTYEQYF. CDR3 DNA sequence: TGTGCCAGCAGCTTGTTGGCGACACCGACCTACGAGCAGTACTTC.

The V call is TRBV7-1, the J call TRBJ2-2; the match to TRBD1 covers 10 bases. TRBV7-1 is identified as an open reading frame with a role that is uncertain. The ends lost 4 bases at V and 2 bases at J; junction bases unmatched: 10. The CDR3 has 18 residues. CDR3 in amino acids: CASSWTRTGGLNTGELFF. As DNA, the CDR3 is TGTGCCAGCAGCTGGACCCGGACAGGGGGTCTTAACACCGGGGAGCTGTTTTTT.

Only a few counts were recorded for this clone. The V call is TRBV11-3, the J call TRBJ1-1, with 9 bases identical to TRBD1. Per germline, CDR1 SGHNT and CDR2 YENEEA. CDR3 size: 15 residues. V trimming: 3 bases; J trimming: 7 bases; junction bases outside the gene matches: 9. CDR3 amino acids: CASSLGLQGAYEAFF. In DNA form, the CDR3 reads TGTGCCAGCAGCTTGGGTCTACAGGGGGCATATGAAGCTTTCTTT.

J is TRBJ2-3 and V is TRBV11-3; D tentatively reads TRBD1 or TRBD2 (5 bases each). This CDR3 spans 16 amino acids. Germline V gene sequence: CDR1 SGHNT, CDR2 YENEEA. V was shortened by 4 bases and J by 5 bases, with 19 bases between the two germline ends. CDR3 sequence: CASSSTGGGHIDTQYF. In DNA form, the CDR3 reads TGTGCCAGCAGCTCCACTGGGGGTGGGCACATAGATACGCAGTATTTT. Using reference TRBV11-3 and TRBJ2-3 for the parts outside the CDR3, the full variable domain is EAGVVQSPRYKIIEKKQPVAFWCNPISGHNTLYWYLQNLGQGPELLIRYENEEAVDDSQLPKDRFSAERLKGVDSTLKIQPAELGDSAVYLCASSSTGGGHIDTQYFGPGTRLTVL.

The V call is TRBV7-1, the J call TRBJ2-4; 9 nucleotides line up with TRBD2. TRBV7-1 is annotated as an ORF whose role is uncertain. V dropped 4 bases and J dropped 13; count of bases not matched to a gene: 8. This CDR3 has 13 residues. The CDR3 loop is CASSLDSGLAQYF. DNA of the CDR3: TGTGCCAGCAGCTTAGATTCGGGACTAGCCCAGTACTTC.

J is TRBJ1-2 and V is TRBV7-4, with no clear D. Germline V gene data show CDR1 as SGHVT and CDR2 as SQSDAQ. This CDR3 comprises 13 residues. With 5 bases removed from V and 5 bases from J, the gap between germline ends came to 12 bases. The CDR3 nucleotides are TGTGCCAGCAGCCAAGATAAAGAGTATGGCTACACCTTC. Encoded protein: CASSQDKEYGYTF.

This chain links TRBV10-3 with TRBJ1-2; D is possibly TRBD1 (6 bases). V was trimmed by 1 base and J by 1 base, leaving 13 bases between them. The CDR3 loop spans 16 amino acids. Per germline, CDR1 ENHRY and CDR2 SYGVKD. Written as DNA, the CDR3 is TGTGCCATCAGTGAGTTTAAACAGGGACATAACTATGGCTACACCTTC. Its protein is CAISEFKQGHNYGYTF.

Regarding this clone: One end of the junction varies from germline; a read error may be responsible. V gene TRBV6-8 combines with J gene TRBJ1-2; the D is unclear. Germline CDR1 is MNHGY and CDR2 is SAAAGT. The CDR3 length is 19 residues. For the CDR3, the DNA is TGTGCCATCAGTCCACGAGGTGGACGTCGGGAACTTTACTATGCGGGCTACACCTTC. This codes for CAISPRGGRRELYYAGYTF.

The chain employs TRBV6-8 and TRBJ2-7; 16 bases are a match to TRBD2. Germline V CDR1 and CDR2: MNHGY, SAAAGT. The CDR3 length is 17 residues. V was pared by 6 bases and J by 4 bases, with 9 bases of the junction left unmatched. CDR3 sequence reads: CASRTPGLAGGMYEQYF. The CDR3 DNA follows: TGTGCCAGCAGGACCCCGGGACTAGCGGGAGGGATGTACGAGCAGTACTTC.

The J gene is TRBJ2-2, the V gene TRBV29-1; TRBD2 aligns across 10 bases. The V and J ends lost 8 bases and 1 base, in that order; junction bases with no gene match: 4. The CDR3 contains 14 residues. Germline CDR1 is SQVTM and CDR2 is ANQGSEA. For the CDR3, the DNA is TGCAGCACCCGGACTAGCGGGAACACCGGGGAGCTGTTTTTT. Translation gives CSTRTSGNTGELFF.